This T cell receptor beta chain was profiled in a study of CD8 T cells in ankylosing spondylitis. TCRdb reanalysed the 5' RACE reads using MiXCR and keeps one entry per CDR3 protein. Of hundreds of thousands of distinct CDR3 sequences listed, 25% to 30% are singletons. This clonotype showed up many times. Its target is unknown. Trimming took off 0 bases at V and 0 bases at J, with 7 bases between the two ends. Per germline, CDR1 SGHAT and CDR2 FQNNGV. This CDR3 is 15 amino acids long. Overall study results and limits: The clones that were linked to disease were reported to be significantly enriched in matched synovial fluid samples from ankylosing spondylitis patients. Characteristic of ankylosing spondylitis blood, it appeared, was a TCR beta motif comprising about eight highly homologous variants. The authors found the disease-linked clones to be CD8+ and relatively rare in peripheral blood.

This TCR derives from a male donor with ankylosing spondylitis or in good health (not recorded which). The sequenced material came from blood, either unsorted or a sorted T cell fraction (not recorded which). The chain couples TRBV11-2 to TRBJ2-3; D remains unclear. CDR3 region: CASSLERRSTDTQYF. As DNA, the CDR3 is TGTGCCAGCAGCTTAGAGAGGAGAAGCACAGATACGCAGTATTTT.